Following are 24 T cell receptor beta chains from one sample sequenced in a study of blood T cell repertoires in COVID-19. The table came from immunoSEQ multiplex PCR; TCRdb's copy has only in-frame clones and leaves some out. The sample shows about 280,000 clones, approximately 85% of them seen only once. Material: peripheral blood. Receptor source: a man in his fifties with active or convalescent COVID-19.

The V and J genes are TRBV5-1 and TRBJ2-3; D perhaps matches TRBD1 (6 bases). This CDR3 is 15 amino acids long. CDR1 is SGHRS and CDR2 is YFSETQ in the germline V gene. V lost 4 bases to trimming and J lost 3 bases, with 15 bases between them. CDR3 sequence (DNA): TGCGCCAGCAGCCCCGGAGAACAGGGAACAGATACGCAGTATTTT. It specifies CASSPGEQGTDTQYF. Complete variable domain (other parts from reference TRBV5-1 and TRBJ2-3): KAGVTQTPRYLIKTRGQQVTLSCSPISGHRSVSWYQQTPGQGLQFLFEYFSETQRNKGNFPGRFSGRQFSNSRSEMNVSTLELGDSALYLCASSPGEQGTDTQYFGPGTRLTVL.

The chain has TRBV15 and TRBJ2-2; D may be TRBD2 (7 bases). The CDR3 is made up of 15 amino acids. The V gene lost 5 bases and the J gene lost 4 bases, with 14 bases spanning the gap. Germline lookup yields CDR1 LNHNV and CDR2 YYDKDF (reference sequence). The CDR3 bases are TGTGCCACCAGCCCTGGGGGGGGGCGCACCGGGGAGCTGTTTTTT. This encodes CATSPGGGRTGELFF.

V is TRBV5-1 and J is TRBJ2-7; 9 bases match TRBD1. Per germline, CDR1 SGHRS and CDR2 YFSETQ. The CDR3 length is 13 residues. V shed 3 bases, J shed 4 bases, and the junction held 2 bases outside the gene matches. Here the CDR3 DNA reads TGCGCCAGCAGCTACGGACAGGGGTACGAGCAGTACTTC. This codes for CASSYGQGYEQYF. The variable domain in full, completed from reference TRBV5-1 and TRBJ2-7, reads KAGVTQTPRYLIKTRGQQVTLSCSPISGHRSVSWYQQTPGQGLQFLFEYFSETQRNKGNFPGRFSGRQFSNSRSEMNVSTLELGDSALYLCASSYGQGYEQYFGPGTRLTVT.

V gene TRBV5-1 combines with J gene TRBJ2-2; D not resolved. The germline CDR1 and CDR2 sequences are SGHRS and YFSETQ. Trimming took off 0 bases at V and 0 bases at J, with 6 bases between the two ends. The CDR3 extends over 15 amino acids. The CDR3 here is CASSLETTNTGELFF. The CDR3 nucleotides read TGCGCCAGCAGCTTGGAGACAACGAACACCGGGGAGCTGTTTTTT.

This clone appeared a few times. This chain connects TRBV18 to TRBJ1-2; perhaps TRBD1 as D (5 bases). V dropped 8 bases and J dropped 8 bases, with 21 bases sitting between them. Germline CDR1 is KGHSH and CDR2 is LQKENI. This CDR3 contains 14 residues. The CDR3 sequence is CASVIGASQLGYTF. For the CDR3, the DNA is TGTGCCAGCGTCATAGGGGCCTCACAGTTGGGCTACACCTTC.

The rearrangement links TRBV18 to TRBJ2-1, with 9 bases fitting TRBD2. Germline V gene sequence: CDR1 KGHSH, CDR2 LQKENI. This CDR3 is 15 amino acids long. Losses at the gene ends were 3 bases for V and 12 bases for J; bases not matched to a gene: 12. The CDR3 is CASSPPSGRNGGQFF. CDR3 nucleotides: TGTGCCAGCTCACCGCCCAGCGGGAGGAATGGAGGGCAGTTCTTC.

CDR3 in DNA: TGTGCCAGCAGTTTGATGGGACAGGGATATGGCTACACCTTC. This sequence encodes CASSLMGQGYGYTF. This chain links TRBV28 with TRBJ1-2; 9 nucleotides align to TRBD1. CDR1 MDHEN and CDR2 SYDVKM come from the germline V gene. This CDR3 contains 14 residues. Trimming at V came to 3 bases and at J to 5 bases, leaving 4 bases not matched to a gene.

The rearrangement uses TRBV28 and TRBJ1-1; TRBD1 might be the D (6 bases). The CDR3 spans 13 residues. Trimming pared 4 bases from V and 7 bases from J, leaving 13 bases between. The germline gives CDR1 MDHEN, CDR2 SYDVKM. CDR3 residues: CASSYRDPREAFF. In DNA, the CDR3 is TGTGCCAGCAGTTACAGGGATCCCCGTGAAGCTTTCTTT.

This clone was detected only a few times. V usage is TRBV29-1 and J usage is TRBJ2-7, with a possible D match to TRBD2 (6 bases). V lost 3 bases to trimming and J lost 3 bases, with 12 bases between them. Germline V gene data show CDR1 as SQVTM and CDR2 as ANQGSEA. CDR3 size: 13 residues. CDR3 nucleotide sequence: TGCAGCGTTGAGACGGGAGTAAGCTACGAGCAGTACTTC. Protein sequence: CSVETGVSYEQYF.

This chain uses TRBV7-3 with TRBJ2-1; 8 nucleotides align to TRBD2. The CDR3 sequence is 18 residues long. The germline V gene has CDR1 SGHTA and CDR2 FQGTGA. V lost 0 bases to trimming and J lost 1 base; unmatched junction nucleotides: 8. The CDR3 spells CASSLTPPGRVSYNEQFF. CDR3 sequence (DNA): TGTGCCAGCAGCTTAACCCCCCCCGGGAGGGTTTCCTACAATGAGCAGTTCTTC.

The chain carries TRBV24-1 and TRBJ2-3; D unclear. Trimming shortened V by 6 bases and J by 5 bases, and 5 bases separated the two germline ends. Germline CDR1 reads KGHDR; CDR2 reads SFDVKD. This CDR3 contains 11 residues. The CDR3 reads CATSHGDTQYF. The CDR3 nucleotides are TGTGCCACCAGTCACGGAGATACGCAGTATTTT.

The chain is built from TRBV7-2 and TRBJ2-1; D remains unclear. CDR3 length: 12 residues. Germline CDR1 is SGHTA and CDR2 is FQGNSA. V lost 5 bases, J lost 3 bases, and 5 bases lay in between. The CDR3 DNA reads as TGTGCCAGCAGCGTTAGCTACAATGAGCAGTTCTTC. Amino acid sequence: CASSVSYNEQFF.

This clone was counted a single time. V is TRBV27 and J is TRBJ2-7, with 7 bases lining up with TRBD2. V trimming: 0 bases; J trimming: 0 bases; junction bases outside the gene matches: 5. The CDR3 runs to 16 residues. Germline V lookup: CDR1 MNHEY, CDR2 SMNVEV (reference sequence). The DNA for the CDR3 is TGTGCCAGCAGTTTATCGGCCGGCGGGAGCTCCTACGAGCAGTACTTC. As protein: CASSLSAGGSSYEQYF.

This chain connects TRBV9 to TRBJ2-7, with TRBD2 matching 15 bases. CDR3 length: 15 amino acids. After removal of 4 bases from V and 3 bases from J, the junction contained 2 bases not matched to a gene. The germline CDR1 and CDR2 sequences are SGDLS and YYNGEE. CDR3 bases: TGTGCCAGCAGCCCGGGACTAGCGGGAGGCTACGAGCAGTACTTC. It translates to CASSPGLAGGYEQYF.

This chain joins TRBV9 and TRBJ1-1; TRBD1 matches at 8 bases. Germline V gene sequence: CDR1 SGDLS, CDR2 YYNGEE. The CDR3 is 14 amino acids. Germline trimming cut 3 bases from V and 1 base from J; bases unmatched to any gene: 2. The CDR3 DNA follows: TGTGCCAGCAGCGAGGGACAGGAGAACACTGAAGCTTTCTTT. Translation gives CASSEGQENTEAFF.

This chain joins TRBV27 and TRBJ2-7; 8 bases line up with TRBD1. The V and J ends lost 6 bases and 2 bases, in that order; junction bases with no gene match: 6. The CDR3 runs 14 residues. Germline CDR1 is MNHEY and CDR2 is SMNVEV (reference sequence). The chain's CDR3 is CASRALQGAYEQYF. The CDR3 nucleotides are TGTGCCAGCAGGGCCCTACAGGGGGCCTACGAGCAGTACTTC.

This chain joins TRBV1 and TRBJ1-2; the D call TRBD1 from the table was never checked on the DNA. TRBV1 is classified as a pseudogene. This CDR3 is built from 15 residues. The CDR3 loop reads CTSSQTGDLVYGYTF. As DNA, the CDR3 is TGCACCAGCAGCCAGACAGGGGATTTGGTCTATGGCTACACCTTC.

The chain has TRBV6-6 and TRBJ1-6; D is ambiguous. The V end was cut by 0 bases, the J end by 9 bases, with 3 bases between. Germline lookup yields CDR1 MNHNY and CDR2 SVGAGI (reference sequence). This CDR3 is 12 amino acids long. CDR3 bases: TGTGCCAGCAGTTACTCTCTTTCACCCCTCCACTTT. As protein: CASSYSLSPLHF.

The DNA of the CDR3 is TGTGCCAGCAGCTTCCGGGACAGGGACGAAAAACTGTTTTTT. Protein product: CASSFRDRDEKLFF. The chain couples TRBV7-9 to TRBJ1-4; 9 bases agree with TRBD1. The junction had 4 bases not matched to a gene; V was cut back by 3 bases and J by 8 bases. There are 14 residues in the CDR3. Germline V CDR1 and CDR2: SEHNR, FQNEAQ (reference sequence). Variable domain in full (rest from reference TRBV7-9 and TRBJ1-4): DTGVSQNPRHKITKRGQNVTFRCDPISEHNRLYWYRQTLGQGPEFLTYFQNEAQLEKSRLLSDRFSAERPKGSFSTLEIQRTEQGDSAMYLCASSFRDRDEKLFFGSGTQLSVL.

The chain combines TRBV12-5 with TRBJ2-5; 7 bases are shared with TRBD2. The CDR3 is made up of 13 amino acids. With 6 bases clipped from V and 5 bases from J, the junction kept 6 bases outside the gene matches. Germline-derived CDR1 and CDR2 are LGHNT and FRNRAP. The CDR3 sequence: CASGKLGGETQYF. CDR3 in DNA: TGTGCTAGTGGGAAGTTGGGGGGGGAGACCCAGTACTTC.

V usage is TRBV5-1 and J usage is TRBJ2-3; the match to TRBD1 covers 9 bases. CDR1 and CDR2 from the germline V gene are SGHRS and YFSETQ. The CDR3 consists of 17 residues. V lost 4 bases, J lost 0 bases, and 9 bases stayed unmatched. CDR3 bases: TGCGCCAGCAGCCTCAACAGGGGGCTTACTAGCACAGATACGCAGTATTTT. Translation: CASSLNRGLTSTDTQYF.

The rearrangement joins TRBV28 to TRBJ2-7; TRBD1 matches 8 bases. This CDR3 contains 15 residues. J lost 4 bases, V lost 3 bases, and 8 bases had no gene match. Germline V lookup: CDR1 MDHEN, CDR2 SYDVKM. Here the CDR3 DNA reads TGTGCCAGCAGTTTGATGGGGCAGGGGGCTTACGAGCAGTACTTC. Translation gives CASSLMGQGAYEQYF.

This clone was seen just once. V usage is TRBV11-2 and J usage is TRBJ2-5; 7 nucleotides agree with TRBD1. Germline CDR1 SGHAT, CDR2 FQNNGV. The J segment lost 4 bases and the V segment lost 6 bases, leaving 11 bases of the junction unmatched. This CDR3 is 15 amino acids long. The CDR3 region is CASSPPGTARETQYF. The CDR3 bases are TGTGCCAGCAGTCCTCCCGGGACAGCCCGAGAGACCCAGTACTTC. Drawing the rest from reference TRBV11-2 and TRBJ2-5, the complete variable domain is EAGVAQSPRYKIIEKRQSVAFWCNPISGHATLYWYQQILGQGPKLLIQFQNNGVVDDSQLPKDRFSAERLKGVDSTLKIQPAKLEDSAVYLCASSPPGTARETQYFGPGTRLLVL.

The chain carries TRBV19 and TRBJ1-2; 9 bases fit TRBD1. There are 16 residues in the CDR3. Losses at the gene ends were 0 bases for V and 7 bases for J; bases not matched to a gene: 9. Germline loops: CDR1 LNHDA, CDR2 SQIVND (reference sequence). Written as DNA, the CDR3 is TGTGCCAGTAGTATAGATCTGGGGGACAGGGCCCCTGGCTACACCTTC. It is translated as CASSIDLGDRAPGYTF.